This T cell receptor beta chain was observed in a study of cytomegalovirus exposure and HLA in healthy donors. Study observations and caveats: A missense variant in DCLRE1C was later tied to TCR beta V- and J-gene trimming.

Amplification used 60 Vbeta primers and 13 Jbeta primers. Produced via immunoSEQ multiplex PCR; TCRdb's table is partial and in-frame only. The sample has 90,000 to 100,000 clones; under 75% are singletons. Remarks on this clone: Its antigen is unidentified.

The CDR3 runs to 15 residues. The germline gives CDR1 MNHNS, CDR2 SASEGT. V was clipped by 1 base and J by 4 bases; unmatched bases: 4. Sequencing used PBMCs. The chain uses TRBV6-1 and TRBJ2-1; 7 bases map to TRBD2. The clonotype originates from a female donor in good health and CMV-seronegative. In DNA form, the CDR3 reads TGTGCCAGCAGTGAAGGGGGGGGAGGGTACAATGAGCAGTTCTTC. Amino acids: CASSEGGGGYNEQFF.